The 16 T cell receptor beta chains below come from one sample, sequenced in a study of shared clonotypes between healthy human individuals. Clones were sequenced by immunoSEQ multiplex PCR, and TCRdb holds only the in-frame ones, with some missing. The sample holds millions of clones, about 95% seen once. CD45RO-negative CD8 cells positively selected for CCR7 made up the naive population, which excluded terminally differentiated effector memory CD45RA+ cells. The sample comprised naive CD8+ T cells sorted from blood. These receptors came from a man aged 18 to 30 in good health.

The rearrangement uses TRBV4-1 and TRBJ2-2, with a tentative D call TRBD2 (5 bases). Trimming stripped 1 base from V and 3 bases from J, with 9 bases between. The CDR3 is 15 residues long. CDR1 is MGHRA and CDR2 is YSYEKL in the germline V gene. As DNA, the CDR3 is TGCGCCAGCAGCCAAGTGGACTCCTACACCGGGGAGCTGTTTTTT. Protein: CASSQVDSYTGELFF.

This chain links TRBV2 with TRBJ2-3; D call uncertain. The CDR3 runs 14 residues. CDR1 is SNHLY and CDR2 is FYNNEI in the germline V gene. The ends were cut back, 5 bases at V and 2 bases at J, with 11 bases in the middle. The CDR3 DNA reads TGTGCCAGCAGTCCGACTCCGATCACAGATACGCAGTATTTT. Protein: CASSPTPITDTQYF.

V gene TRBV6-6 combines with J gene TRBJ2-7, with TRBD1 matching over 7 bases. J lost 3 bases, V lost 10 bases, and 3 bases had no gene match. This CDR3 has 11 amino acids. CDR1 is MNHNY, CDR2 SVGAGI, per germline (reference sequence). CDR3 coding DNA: TGTGCCACCGGGGACAGCTACGAGCAGTACTTC. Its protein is CATGDSYEQYF.

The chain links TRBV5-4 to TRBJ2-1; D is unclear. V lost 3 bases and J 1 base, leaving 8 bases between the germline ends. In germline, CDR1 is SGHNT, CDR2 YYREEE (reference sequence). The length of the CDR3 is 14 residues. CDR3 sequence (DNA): TGTGCCAGCAGCTGGGCATGGTCCTACAATGAGCAGTTCTTC. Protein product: CASSWAWSYNEQFF.

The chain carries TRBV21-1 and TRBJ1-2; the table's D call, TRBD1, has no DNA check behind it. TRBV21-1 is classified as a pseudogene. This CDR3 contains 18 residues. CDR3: CASSNDKNRDRDRYGYTF. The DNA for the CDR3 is TGTGCCAGCAGCAATGACAAAAATAGGGACAGGGATCGGTATGGCTACACCTTC.

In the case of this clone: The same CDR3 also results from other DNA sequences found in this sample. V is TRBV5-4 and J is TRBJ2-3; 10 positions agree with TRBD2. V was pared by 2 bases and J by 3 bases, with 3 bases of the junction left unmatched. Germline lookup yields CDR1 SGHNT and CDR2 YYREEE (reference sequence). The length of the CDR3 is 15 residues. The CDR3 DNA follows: TGTGCCAGCAGCTTAGCGGGAGGGCTGACAGATACGCAGTATTTT. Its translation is CASSLAGGLTDTQYF.

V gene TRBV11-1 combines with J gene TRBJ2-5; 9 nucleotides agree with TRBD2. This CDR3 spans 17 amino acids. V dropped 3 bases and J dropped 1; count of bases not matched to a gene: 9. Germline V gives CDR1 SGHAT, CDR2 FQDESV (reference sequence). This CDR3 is CASSFGTSLGIQETQYF. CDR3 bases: TGTGCCAGCAGCTTCGGGACTAGCCTAGGGATCCAAGAGACCCAGTACTTC. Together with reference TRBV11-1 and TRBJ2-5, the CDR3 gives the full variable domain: EAEVAQSPRYKITEKSQAVAFWCDPISGHATLYWYRQILGQGPELLVQFQDESVVDDSQLPKDRFSAERLKGVDSTLKIQPAELGDSAMYLCASSFGTSLGIQETQYFGPGTRLLVL.

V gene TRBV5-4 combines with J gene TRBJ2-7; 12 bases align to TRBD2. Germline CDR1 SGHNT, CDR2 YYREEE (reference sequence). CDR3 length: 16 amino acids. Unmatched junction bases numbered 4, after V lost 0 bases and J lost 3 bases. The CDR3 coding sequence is TGTGCCAGCAGCTTGGCTCCTAGCGGGGGGGGCTACGAGCAGTACTTC. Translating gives CASSLAPSGGGYEQYF.

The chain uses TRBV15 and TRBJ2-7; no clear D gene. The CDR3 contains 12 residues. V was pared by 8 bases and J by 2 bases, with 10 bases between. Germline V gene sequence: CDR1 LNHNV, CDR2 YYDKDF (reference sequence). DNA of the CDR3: TGTGCCACCGGTGACACCACCTACGAGCAGTACTTC. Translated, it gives CATGDTTYEQYF.

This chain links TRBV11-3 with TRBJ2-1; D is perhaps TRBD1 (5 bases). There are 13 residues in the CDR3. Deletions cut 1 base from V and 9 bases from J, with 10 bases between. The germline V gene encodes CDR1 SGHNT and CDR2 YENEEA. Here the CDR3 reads CASSLVGDGEQFF. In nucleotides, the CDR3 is TGTGCCAGCAGCTTAGTAGGGGATGGTGAGCAGTTCTTC.

The CDR3 region has the DNA TGTGCCAGCAGCGAAAACTCTGGAAACACCATATATTTT. It is translated as CASSENSGNTIYF. The chain carries TRBV25-1 and TRBJ1-3; D ambiguous. V dropped 6 bases and J dropped 0 bases, with 6 bases sitting between them. Germline loops: CDR1 MGHDK, CDR2 SYGVNS. The CDR3 covers 13 residues. Using reference TRBV25-1 and TRBJ1-3 for the parts outside the CDR3, the full variable domain is EADIYQTPRYLVIGTGKKITLECSQTMGHDKMYWYQQDPGMELHLIHYSYGVNSTEKGDLSSESTVSRIRTEHFPLTLESARPSHTSQYLCASSENSGNTIYFGEGSWLTVV.

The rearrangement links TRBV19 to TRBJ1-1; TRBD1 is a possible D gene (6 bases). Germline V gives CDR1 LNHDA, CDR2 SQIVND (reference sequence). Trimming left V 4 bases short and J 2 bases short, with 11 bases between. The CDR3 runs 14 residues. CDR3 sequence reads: CASSTGHVNTEAFF. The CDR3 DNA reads TGTGCCAGTAGTACGGGACATGTCAACACTGAAGCTTTCTTT. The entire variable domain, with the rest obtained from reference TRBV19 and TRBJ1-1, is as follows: DGGITQSPKYLFRKEGQNVTLSCEQNLNHDAMYWYRQDPGQGLRLIYYSQIVNDFQKGDIAEGYSVSREKKESFPLTVTSAQKNPTAFYLCASSTGHVNTEAFFGQGTRLTVV.

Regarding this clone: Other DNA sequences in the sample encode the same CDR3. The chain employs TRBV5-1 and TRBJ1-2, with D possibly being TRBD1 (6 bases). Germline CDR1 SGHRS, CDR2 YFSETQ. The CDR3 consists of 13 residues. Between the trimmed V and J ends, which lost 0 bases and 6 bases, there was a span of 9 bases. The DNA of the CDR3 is TGCGCCAGCAGCTTGGGACAGGCAGATGGCTACACCTTC. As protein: CASSLGQADGYTF.

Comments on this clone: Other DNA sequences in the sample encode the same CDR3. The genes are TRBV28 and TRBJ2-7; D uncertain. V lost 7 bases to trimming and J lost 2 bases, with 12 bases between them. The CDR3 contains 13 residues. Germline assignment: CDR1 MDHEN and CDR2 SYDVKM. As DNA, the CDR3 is TGTGCCAGCACATTGGGCCAGGCCTACGAGCAGTACTTC. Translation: CASTLGQAYEQYF.

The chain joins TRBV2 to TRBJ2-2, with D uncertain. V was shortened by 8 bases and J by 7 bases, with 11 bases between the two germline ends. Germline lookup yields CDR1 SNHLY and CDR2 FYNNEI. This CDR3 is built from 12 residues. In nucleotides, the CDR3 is TGTGCCAGCGGGGAAAAGGGCGGGGAGCTGTTTTTT. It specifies CASGEKGGELFF.

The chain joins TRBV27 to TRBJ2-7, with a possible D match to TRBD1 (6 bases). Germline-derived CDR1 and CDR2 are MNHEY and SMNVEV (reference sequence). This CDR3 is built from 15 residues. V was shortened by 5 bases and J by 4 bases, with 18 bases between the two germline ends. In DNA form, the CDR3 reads TGTGCCAGCAGTCCTGACAGGCTTCCCTATTACGAGCAGTACTTC. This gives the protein CASSPDRLPYYEQYF.